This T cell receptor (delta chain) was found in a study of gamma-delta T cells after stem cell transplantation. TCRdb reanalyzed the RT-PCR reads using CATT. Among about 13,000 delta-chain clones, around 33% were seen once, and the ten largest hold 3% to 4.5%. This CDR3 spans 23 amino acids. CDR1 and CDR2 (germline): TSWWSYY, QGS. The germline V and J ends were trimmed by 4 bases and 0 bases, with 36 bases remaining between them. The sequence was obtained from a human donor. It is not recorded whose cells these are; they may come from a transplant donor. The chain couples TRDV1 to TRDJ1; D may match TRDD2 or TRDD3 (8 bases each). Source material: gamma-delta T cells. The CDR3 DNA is TGTGCTCTTGGGGGCTTCCCACGCCTTCCTAAGGTACTGGGGGCCTTGTACACCGATAAACTCATCTTT. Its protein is CALGGFPRLPKVLGALYTDKLIF.